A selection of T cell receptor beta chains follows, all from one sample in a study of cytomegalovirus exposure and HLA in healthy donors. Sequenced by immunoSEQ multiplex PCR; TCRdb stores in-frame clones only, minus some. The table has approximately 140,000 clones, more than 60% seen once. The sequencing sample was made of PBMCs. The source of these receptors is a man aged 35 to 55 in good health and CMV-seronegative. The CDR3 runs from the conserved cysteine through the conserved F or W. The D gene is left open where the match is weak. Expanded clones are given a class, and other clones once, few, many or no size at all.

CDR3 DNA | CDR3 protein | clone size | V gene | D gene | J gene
TGTGCCAGCAGTTTAAGACAGACTAGCAATCAGCCCCAGCATTTT | CASSLRQTSNQPQHF | - | TRBV6-5 | - | TRBJ1-5
TGTGCCAGCACAGGGACAAACTATGGCTACACCTTC | CASTGTNYGYTF | - | TRBV28 | - | TRBJ1-2
TGTGCCAGCGCCCCGAGCGGGCCAACCTACGAGCAGTACTTC | CASAPSGPTYEQYF | - | TRBV25-1 | - | TRBJ2-7
TGTGCCAGCAGTTACTCCGCGGCGACTGGCTACACCTTC | CASSYSAATGYTF | few | TRBV6-5 | - | TRBJ1-2
TGTGCAAGTCGCTTACCGACGGCGGTAGCTAACTATGGCTACACCTTC | CASRLPTAVANYGYTF | - | TRBV12-2 | - | TRBJ1-2
TGTGCCAGCAGCTTACAGGACAGGGCCCTCGAGCAGTACTTC | CASSLQDRALEQYF | - | TRBV7-2 | TRBD1 | TRBJ2-7
TGTGCCAGCTCACTAAGTCGTGACATGAACACTGAAGCTTTCTTT | CASSLSRDMNTEAFF | - | TRBV18 | - | TRBJ1-1
TGTGCCAGCAGTGCTTACAGGGGGGACACCGGGGAGCTGTTTTTT | CASSAYRGDTGELFF | - | TRBV6-1 | TRBD1 | TRBJ2-2
TGTGCCAGCAGCGAGGGACTAGCGGTAAATACGCAGTATTTT | CASSEGLAVNTQYF | - | TRBV5-4 | TRBD2 | TRBJ2-3
TGTGCCTGGAGGGCCTTAAACTATGGCTACACCTTC | CAWRALNYGYTF | - | TRBV30 | - | TRBJ1-2
TGTGCCAGCCGGTGGAGCGGGGGGAACACCGGGGAGCTGTTTTTT | CASRWSGGNTGELFF | once | TRBV6-4 | TRBD2 | TRBJ2-2
TGTGCCAGCAGCCAAGACTTCGGTCACTCTGGGGCCAACGTCCTGACTTTC | CASSQDFGHSGANVLTF | - | TRBV14 | - | TRBJ2-6
TGCGCCAGCAGCGCGGGAGTTATAGCCACCGGGGAGCTGTTTTTT | CASSAGVIATGELFF | - | TRBV5-1 | TRBD2 | TRBJ2-2
TGTGCCAGCAGCTTGACAATGAACACTGAAGCTTTCTTT | CASSLTMNTEAFF | - | TRBV7-9 | - | TRBJ1-1
TGTGCCAGCAGGAGGGAGGGAGGGGAGAACACTGAAGCTTTCTTT | CASRREGGENTEAFF | - | TRBV6-4 | - | TRBJ1-1
TGTGCCATCAGCGCTTTTAGCCAGAACACCGGGGAGCTGTTTTTT | CAISAFSQNTGELFF | - | TRBV10-3 | - | TRBJ2-2
TGCGCCAGCAGCCCCGGACAGGTCGGCACTGAAGCTTTCTTT | CASSPGQVGTEAFF | - | TRBV5-1 | TRBD1 | TRBJ1-1
TGTGCCAGCAGGACTAGCGGTACCTACGAGCAGTACTTC | CASRTSGTYEQYF | - | TRBV6-1 | TRBD2 | TRBJ2-7
TGTGCCAGCAGTTACTGGACAGGGGCCACCTATGGCTACACCTTC | CASSYWTGATYGYTF | - | TRBV6-5 | TRBD1 | TRBJ1-2
TGTGCCAGCAGCATACTTCACTCCTACGAGCAGTACTTC | CASSILHSYEQYF | - | TRBV7-3 | - | TRBJ2-7
TGTGCCTGGAGCGATCCCCTACAGGGCTCTGGAAACACCATATATTTT | CAWSDPLQGSGNTIYF | - | TRBV30 | - | TRBJ1-3
TGTGCCAGCAGCTTTGACAGCTGCGAAGCTTTCTTT | CASSFDSCEAFF | - | TRBV11-2 | - | TRBJ1-1
TGTGCCAGCAGCTTGGCACAGGGCACCGGGGAGCTGTTTTTT | CASSLAQGTGELFF | - | TRBV5-6 | - | TRBJ2-2
TGTGCCAGCAGCGGCGGATCCCTCCCGGGACAGGGGCCGAACTATGGCTACACCTTC | CASSGGSLPGQGPNYGYTF | - | TRBV9 | TRBD1 | TRBJ1-2
TGTGCCAGCAGCTTAGGCCATGGCGGGGGGATCCCAGATACGCAGTATTTT | CASSLGHGGGIPDTQYF | - | TRBV7-9 | TRBD2 | TRBJ2-3
TGCGCCAGCAGCTTGGTTGCAGGTCTCCACGAGCAGTACTTC | CASSLVAGLHEQYF | - | TRBV5-1 | - | TRBJ2-7
TGCGCCAGCAGCTGGGGACAGGGAATTGCCGGGGAGCTGTTTTTT | CASSWGQGIAGELFF | - | TRBV5-1 | TRBD1 | TRBJ2-2
TGTGCCAGCAGCCCAGGGACTAGCGGGTACGAGCAGTACTTC | CASSPGTSGYEQYF | - | TRBV5-4 | TRBD2 | TRBJ2-7
TGTGCCAGCAGTCCTGGACTAGGGGCCGGGGAGCTGTTTTTT | CASSPGLGAGELFF | few | TRBV6-6 | TRBD2 | TRBJ2-2
TGTGCCAGCAGCCAAGGAGCTGGAAACACCATATATTTT | CASSQGAGNTIYF | - | TRBV4-2 | - | TRBJ1-3
TGTGCCAGCAGCCCGAGGACAGGCGGGGACTATGGCTACACCTTC | CASSPRTGGDYGYTF | - | TRBV11-2 | TRBD1 | TRBJ1-2
TGCGCCAGCAGCCGCGACAGTAATTCACCCCTCCACTTT | CASSRDSNSPLHF | - | TRBV5-1 | - | TRBJ1-6
TGCGCCAGCAGCTTATCCGGGACAGGGTCTTACGAGCAGTACTTC | CASSLSGTGSYEQYF | few | TRBV5-1 | TRBD1 | TRBJ2-7